Listed below are T cell receptor beta chains from one sample, sequenced in a study of blood T cell repertoires in COVID-19. TCRdb keeps only in-frame clones here, not all; method: immunoSEQ multiplex PCR. The table includes about 120,000 clones, roughly 88% detected once. Sequencing was carried out using peripheral blood. The receptors shown here come from a woman in her seventies who had recovered from COVID-19. Each CDR3 is given with its conserved first and last residue. The D gene is left open where the match is weak. Where a row states a size, it is once, few, many or the class of an expanded clone; other rows omit it.

D gene,V gene,J gene,clone size,CDR3 protein,CDR3 DNA
TRBD1,TRBV28,TRBJ2-7,.,CASATGQAAYEQYF,TGTGCCAGCGCTACCGGACAGGCCGCCTACGAGCAGTACTTC
.,TRBV28,TRBJ1-6,few,CASSLGGSAGYNSPLHF,TGTGCCAGCAGTTTAGGAGGGTCCGCGGGGTATAATTCACCCCTCCACTTT
.,TRBV27,TRBJ1-6,.,CASRTIGSPLHF,TGTGCCAGCAGGACTATCGGTTCACCCCTCCACTTT
.,TRBV6-4,TRBJ2-2,.,CASKQGWTGELFF,TGTGCCAGCAAACAGGGCTGGACCGGGGAGCTGTTTTTT
TRBD2,TRBV10-3,TRBJ2-5,.,CAISGRTSGGIGKTQYF,TGTGCCATCAGTGGACGGACTAGCGGGGGCATCGGGAAGACCCAGTACTTC
TRBD1,TRBV2,TRBJ2-3,.,CASVRRQGRTDTQYF,TGTGCCAGCGTTAGACGACAGGGACGCACAGATACGCAGTATTTT
TRBD2,TRBV5-1,TRBJ2-5,.,CASSFGLAGGLEETQYF,TGCGCCAGCAGCTTTGGACTAGCGGGGGGGTTGGAGGAGACCCAGTACTTC
.,TRBV6-1,TRBJ2-7,.,CASSENPGHLSYEQYF,TGTGCCAGCAGTGAAAACCCGGGACATCTCTCCTACGAGCAGTACTTC
.,TRBV7-8,TRBJ2-5,.,CASSLWGEETQYF,TGTGCCAGCAGCCTGTGGGGGGAAGAGACCCAGTACTTC
.,TRBV19,TRBJ1-1,.,CASIERSEAFF,TGTGCCAGTATAGAGCGGTCTGAAGCTTTCTTT
TRBD1,TRBV30,TRBJ1-2,.,CAWRSQGAGGYTF,TGTGCCTGGAGGTCACAGGGGGCGGGAGGCTACACCTTC
.,TRBV28,TRBJ2-2,.,CACAKGQANTGELFF,TGTGCCTGCGCTAAAGGACAAGCGAACACCGGGGAGCTGTTTTTT
TRBD1,TRBV18,TRBJ2-5,.,CASSPGQGLPTPQETQYF,TGTGCCAGCTCACCGGGACAGGGGCTCCCGACCCCACAAGAGACCCAGTACTTC
.,TRBV30,TRBJ2-7,.,CAWAKTLRDEQYF,TGTGCCTGGGCCAAGACTTTGCGGGACGAGCAGTACTTC
TRBD1,TRBV19,TRBJ2-7,.,CASRGTGYYEQYF,TGTGCCAGTAGAGGGACAGGTTACTACGAGCAGTACTTC
TRBD2,TRBV28,TRBJ2-2,.,CASTPAGANTGELFF,TGTGCCAGCACCCCAGCGGGGGCGAACACCGGGGAGCTGTTTTTT
TRBD1,TRBV7-9,TRBJ2-1,.,CASSSWTGLTMGIYNEQFF,TGTGCCAGCAGCTCCTGGACAGGGCTAACGATGGGAATTTACAATGAGCAGTTCTTC
.,TRBV5-4,TRBJ2-7,.,CASSLTPDTPTYEQYF,TGTGCCAGCAGCTTAACCCCGGACACACCTACCTACGAGCAGTACTTC
TRBD1,TRBV19,TRBJ1-5,.,CASDGQGKPQHF,TGTGCCAGTGATGGACAGGGGAAGCCCCAGCATTTT
TRBD1,TRBV19,TRBJ1-6,.,CASSGEDRENSPLHF,TGTGCCAGTAGTGGGGAAGACAGGGAGAATTCACCCCTCCACTTT
.,TRBV7-2,TRBJ2-7,.,CASSLVGSPSSYEQYF,TGTGCCAGCAGCTTAGTCGGTAGCCCAAGCTCCTACGAGCAGTACTTC
.,TRBV12-3/TRBV12-4,TRBJ1-5,.,CASLRELNQPQHF,TGTGCCAGCCTCCGGGAGCTCAATCAGCCCCAGCATTTT
.,TRBV12-2,TRBJ2-7,.,CASRSPRQGPYEQYF,TGTGCAAGTCGCTCCCCCCGACAGGGACCCTACGAGCAGTACTTC
TRBD2,TRBV6-2/TRBV6-3,TRBJ2-7,.,CASSYAGLAGGPPTYEQYF,TGTGCCAGCAGTTACGCAGGGCTAGCGGGGGGCCCTCCCACCTACGAGCAGTACTTC
TRBD2,TRBV5-4,TRBJ2-3,.,CASSLGGRVADTQYF,TGTGCCAGCAGCTTGGGCGGGAGGGTGGCAGATACGCAGTATTTT
.,TRBV6-2/TRBV6-3,TRBJ1-2,.,CASSYSTDRIGYTF,TGTGCCAGCAGTTACTCGACCGACAGGATTGGCTACACCTTC
TRBD2,TRBV15,TRBJ2-5,.,CATSRGSSGRAETQYF,TGTGCCACCAGCAGGGGGTCTAGCGGGAGAGCGGAGACCCAGTACTTC
TRBD2,TRBV4-3,TRBJ2-3,few,CASSHTPSLADYTDTQYF,TGCGCCAGCAGCCACACTCCGTCACTAGCGGATTACACAGATACGCAGTATTTT
.,TRBV7-3,TRBJ2-4,.,CASSLSGGNIQYF,TGTGCCAGCAGCTTAAGTGGGGGGAACATTCAGTACTTC
.,TRBV24-1,TRBJ1-2,.,CATSEAQGSKGYTF,TGTGCCACCAGTGAGGCACAGGGTTCAAAAGGCTACACCTTC
TRBD1,TRBV27,TRBJ1-6,.,CASSVKGRGLGSSNSPLHF,TGTGCCAGCAGCGTTAAAGGCAGGGGGCTAGGTTCCTCTAATTCACCCCTCCACTTT
TRBD2,TRBV28,TRBJ2-3,.,CASSSSPLAGGATDTQYF,TGTGCCAGCAGTTCATCCCCCCTAGCGGGAGGCGCCACAGATACGCAGTATTTT
.,TRBV24-1,TRBJ2-2,once,CATSSYKGDTGELFF,TGTGCCACCAGTTCCTACAAGGGGGATACCGGGGAGCTGTTTTTT
.,TRBV6-2/TRBV6-3,TRBJ1-4,.,CASSSDRPTNEKLFF,TGTGCCAGCAGCTCCGACAGACCAACTAATGAAAAACTGTTTTTT
TRBD1,TRBV7-2,TRBJ1-4,.,CASSLVFGQVVFF,TGTGCCAGCAGCTTAGTATTCGGACAGGTGGTGTTTTTT
.,TRBV4-3,TRBJ2-1,.,CASSYLLGLYNEQFF,TGCGCCAGCAGCTATCTTCTGGGCCTTTACAATGAGCAGTTCTTC
.,TRBV2,TRBJ1-2,.,CASSVEGVGYGYTF,TGTGCCAGCAGTGTCGAGGGTGTGGGATATGGCTACACCTTC
.,TRBV28,TRBJ2-5,.,CASSLGPAQETQYF,TGTGCCAGCAGTTTAGGGCCGGCCCAAGAGACCCAGTACTTC
TRBD1,TRBV7-9,TRBJ2-1,.,CASSLVGTGQFF,TGTGCCAGCAGCTTAGTTGGGACAGGTCAGTTCTTC
TRBD2,TRBV7-2,TRBJ2-2,.,CASNPTSGISGELFF,TGTGCCAGCAACCCCACTAGCGGGATTTCCGGGGAGCTGTTTTTT
.,TRBV18,TRBJ1-2,few,CASSPIPQQGIHF,TGTGCCAGCTCACCAATCCCACAGCAGGGGATCCACTTC